This entry lists 5 T cell receptor beta chains sequenced from one sample in a study of T-cell memory formation after mild COVID-19. Using its own MiXCR run on the 5' RACE reads, TCRdb lists one record per CDR3 protein. The table lists under 650,000 distinct CDR3 sequences, about a sixth of them singletons. Source material: PBMCs or a T cell subset sorted from them (not recorded which). These receptors originate from an adult woman who had mild COVID-19 (a few samples of this study predate the infection). Cell type and time point are not known.

V is TRBV6-1 and J is TRBJ1-5; D possibly corresponds to TRBD1 (5 bases). This CDR3 comprises 17 residues. Per germline, CDR1 MNHNS and CDR2 SASEGT. Trimming left V 1 base short and J 6 bases short, with 19 bases between. The CDR3 region is CASSEVPSFGRGQPQHF. The CDR3 DNA reads as TGTGCCAGCAGTGAAGTTCCCTCTTTTGGTAGGGGTCAGCCCCAGCATTTT.

The V gene is TRBV30, the J gene TRBJ1-2; D not certain. Germline CDR1 and CDR2: GTSNPN and SVGIG (reference sequence). The CDR3 loop spans 12 amino acids. V dropped 3 bases and J dropped 3 bases, with 8 bases sitting between them. The CDR3 coding sequence is TGTGCCTGGAGCCTGGCAGACTATGGCTACACCTTC. This translates into CAWSLADYGYTF. The complete variable domain, with remaining parts taken from reference TRBV30 and TRBJ1-2, reads SQTIHQWPATLVQPVGSPLSLECTVEGTSNPNLYWYRQAAGRGLQLLFYSVGIGQISSEVPQNLSASRPQDRQFILSSKKLLLSDSGFYLCAWSLADYGYTFGSGTRLTVV.

This clonotype was seen a few times. J is TRBJ2-5 and V is TRBV25-1; the D gene is possibly TRBD1 (6 bases). CDR1 MGHDK and CDR2 SYGVNS come from the germline V gene. Trimming took off 4 bases at V and 3 bases at J, with 18 bases between the two ends. This CDR3 has 16 amino acids. CDR3 in DNA: TGTGCCAGCAGTGCCAACAGGGCTTCTATTAAAGAGACCCAGTACTTC. Translation: CASSANRASIKETQYF.

Comment on this clonotype: A much larger clone differs from this one at a single base, so this may be a read error. V is TRBV5-1 and J is TRBJ2-5; TRBD2 aligns across 13 bases. Germline values: CDR1 SGHRS, CDR2 YFSETQ. CDR3 length: 16 residues. CDR3 protein: CPSAPGLAGPQETQYF. For the CDR3, the DNA is TGCCCCAGCGCACCGGGACTAGCGGGGCCCCAAGAGACCCAGTACTTC.

The rearrangement uses TRBV12-3 or TRBV12-4 and TRBJ2-1, with D tentatively TRBD2 (6 bases). This CDR3 spans 15 amino acids. V was cut by 6 bases and J by 4 bases, with 16 bases left in between. The CDR3 protein is CASSSGTQSYNEQFF. The CDR3 DNA sequence: TGTGCCAGCAGCTCCGGGACTCAAAGTTACAATGAGCAGTTCTTC.